Following are 17 T cell receptor beta chains from one sample sequenced in a study of T cells in Graves' hyperthyroidism and ophthalmopathy (dated by TCRdb to about 2019). Library generation was performed with multiplex PCR. The run used an Illumina HiSeq 2000. TCR beta CDR3 regions were amplified from RNA transcripts. The TCR CDR3 was subjected to a first round of RT-PCR using the HTBI primer set and the Qiagen OneStep RT-PCR kit. The raw public data were reprocessed by TCRdb itself: fastp quality trimming at Q25, MiXCR clonotype calling, in-frame beta chains only. CDR3 protein duplicates are merged, each entry listing the most common genes and DNA. This sample has around 700,000 distinct CDR3 sequences in its table, and 15% to 20% of those were observed once. Of the sample, over 15% falls within the top ten clones. Sequences were obtained from blood. Receptors were obtained from a woman aged 50 to 60 with Graves' hyperthyroidism that later progressed to Graves' ophthalmopathy.

This sequence joins TRBV19 and TRBJ2-2, with D maybe TRBD1 (6 bases). The CDR3 spans 15 residues. V was trimmed by 6 bases and J by 3 bases, leaving 14 bases between them. The germline V gene has CDR1 LNHDA and CDR2 SQIVND (reference sequence). CDR3 protein: CASRVQGSDTGELFF. CDR3 nucleotides: TGTGCCAGTAGGGTACAGGGTTCGGACACCGGGGAGCTGTTTTTT.

The chain links TRBV9 to TRBJ2-7, with TRBD1 as a possible D gene (5 bases). The CDR3 spans 14 residues. Germline loops: CDR1 SGDLS, CDR2 YYNGEE. The V end was cut by 0 bases, the J end by 2 bases, with 9 bases between. CDR3 DNA sequence: TGTGCCAGCAGCGTAGGGGGCAGTACCTACGAGCAGTACTTC. Translated, it gives CASSVGGSTYEQYF.

Written as DNA, the CDR3 is TGTGCCAGCAGCGTAGAGGGGGTTGAAGCTTTCTTT. As protein: CASSVEGVEAFF. This rearrangement joins TRBV9 to TRBJ1-1; D perhaps matches TRBD1 (6 bases). The CDR3 contains 12 residues. Germline CDR1 is SGDLS and CDR2 is YYNGEE. V lost 0 bases and J 7 bases, leaving 7 bases between the germline ends.

In this sample, this clonotype turned up many times. CDR3 in amino acids: CASSAETNPYGYTF. Written as DNA, the CDR3 is TGTGCCAGCAGTGCGGAGACAAACCCCTATGGCTACACCTTC. The chain has TRBV2 and TRBJ1-2; D is uncertain. The V end lost 4 bases, the J end lost 4 bases, and 13 bases lay between the germline ends. The germline CDR1 and CDR2 sequences are SNHLY and FYNNEI. CDR3 size: 14 residues.

J is TRBJ2-7 and V is TRBV4-1; no clear D. The length of the CDR3 is 15 residues. From germline, CDR1 is MGHRA and CDR2 YSYEKL. V dropped 0 bases and J dropped 2 bases, with 11 bases sitting between them. Written as DNA, the CDR3 is TGCGCCAGCAGCCAAGATCCGGGTCCTCCCTACGAGCAGTACTTC. Translation gives CASSQDPGPPYEQYF.

Ten or more counts support this clonotype. This chain links TRBV6-1 with TRBJ1-1; D is possibly TRBD1 (6 bases). The ends were cut back, 6 bases at V and 1 base at J, with 9 bases in the middle. CDR1 and CDR2 (germline): MNHNS, SASEGT. This CDR3 has 13 residues. The chain's CDR3 is CASRRTANTEAFF. CDR3 DNA: TGTGCCAGCAGACGGACAGCGAACACTGAAGCTTTCTTT.

About this clonotype itself: The junction departs from germline at one end; a sequencing error may be responsible. The V gene is TRBV6-2 or TRBV6-3, the J gene TRBJ2-3, with TRBD1 identical over 8 bases. Per germline, CDR1 MNHEY and CDR2 SVGEGT. The CDR3 consists of 16 residues. This chain's CDR3 is CASSNSGTGYTDTQYF. CDR3 sequence (DNA): TGTGCCAGCAGTAACTCCGGGACAGGCTACACAGATACGCAGTATTTT.

This clonotype came up many times. This sequence joins TRBV11-2 and TRBJ2-6; D possibly uses TRBD1 or TRBD2 (5 bases each). The CDR3 consists of 15 residues. V dropped 11 bases and J dropped 0 bases, with 14 bases sitting between them. CDR1 and CDR2 from the germline V gene are SGHAT and FQNNGV. The CDR3 DNA follows: TGTGCCGCCCGGGACGGAATCTCTGGGGCCAACGTCCTGACTTTC. Protein sequence: CAARDGISGANVLTF.

This clonotype was picked up a small number of times. The rearrangement joins TRBV29-1 to TRBJ1-1; D uncertain. Germline values: CDR1 SQVTM, CDR2 ANQGSEA. The length of the CDR3 is 15 residues. V lost 6 bases and J lost 1, with 18 bases in between. CDR3 residues: CSVPPRPEPNTEAFF. The CDR3 nucleotides read TGCAGCGTCCCCCCAAGGCCGGAGCCGAACACTGAAGCTTTCTTT.

This rearrangement joins TRBV2 to TRBJ1-5; TRBD1 aligns across 7 bases. Trimming at V came to 6 bases and at J to 4 bases, leaving 3 bases not matched to a gene. Germline V lookup: CDR1 SNHLY, CDR2 FYNNEI. This CDR3 contains 13 residues. The DNA for the CDR3 is TGTGCCAGCAGGGGCAGGGGGAATCAGCCCCAGCATTTT. It specifies CASRGRGNQPQHF.

The chain combines TRBV5-1 with TRBJ1-2, with a tentative D call TRBD1 (6 bases). Trimming took 2 bases from V and 2 from J, leaving 13 bases between them. There are 15 residues in the CDR3. CDR1 and CDR2 (germline): SGHRS, YFSETQ. The CDR3 DNA reads TGCGCCAGCAGCTTACCACAGGGAGGCAACTATGGCTACACCTTC. Residues: CASSLPQGGNYGYTF. Looking up the rest from reference TRBV5-1 and TRBJ1-2 gives the full variable domain: KAGVTQTPRYLIKTRGQQVTLSCSPISGHRSVSWYQQTPGQGLQFLFEYFSETQRNKGNFPGRFSGRQFSNSRSEMNVSTLELGDSALYLCASSLPQGGNYGYTFGSGTRLTVV.

This clonotype was seen a few times. The gene calls are TRBV29-1 and TRBJ1-1, with TRBD1 matching 11 bases. The CDR3 length is 14 residues. V lost 7 bases to trimming and J lost 6 bases; unmatched junction nucleotides: 10. Germline loops: CDR1 SQVTM, CDR2 ANQGSEA. The CDR3 protein is CSAKPGQGGAEAFF. CDR3 sequence (DNA): TGCAGCGCAAAACCGGGACAGGGGGGGGCTGAAGCTTTCTTT.

This clonotype appeared many times. This rearrangement joins TRBV5-1 to TRBJ1-2; no clear D gene. The CDR3 consists of 15 residues. V dropped 0 bases and J dropped 5 bases, with 14 bases sitting between them. CDR1 is SGHRS and CDR2 is YFSETQ in the germline V gene. The CDR3 sequence: CASSLASTAEYGYTF. CDR3 sequence (DNA): TGCGCCAGCAGCTTGGCCTCGACGGCTGAGTATGGCTACACCTTC.

The sample holds a few counts of this clonotype. V usage is TRBV19 and J usage is TRBJ1-6; D possibly corresponds to TRBD1 (6 bases). CDR3 length: 13 residues. V lost 8 bases, J lost 3 bases, and 8 bases lay in between. CDR1 and CDR2 (germline): LNHDA, SQIVND (reference sequence). The CDR3 sequence: CASAQGYNSPLHF. As DNA, the CDR3 is TGTGCCAGTGCACAGGGCTATAATTCACCCCTCCACTTT.

The chain joins TRBV5-1 to TRBJ1-4; D gene unclear. This CDR3 has 13 residues. Germline V gene data show CDR1 as SGHRS and CDR2 as YFSETQ. With 2 bases removed from V and 8 bases from J, the gap between germline ends came to 10 bases. CDR3 in DNA: TGCGCCAGCAGCTTTGGGTTGGGCGAAAAACTGTTTTTT. Its translation is CASSFGLGEKLFF.

The V call is TRBV12-3 or TRBV12-4, the J call TRBJ2-3; 13 bases match TRBD2. V gave up 3 bases and J gave up 4 bases; unmatched junction bases: 10. This CDR3 is 18 amino acids long. The CDR3 nucleotides are TGTGCCAGCAGTTTCCAAGAACTAGCGGGGGGGCCGGCAGATACGCAGTATTTT. This translates into CASSFQELAGGPADTQYF.

Many counts were recorded for this clonotype. DNA for the CDR3: TGTGCCAGCAGCTTGGGGGGGACTAATGAAAAACTGTTTTTT. Translating gives CASSLGGTNEKLFF. The chain recombines TRBV7-9 with TRBJ1-4, with D possibly being TRBD1 (5 bases). CDR3 length equals 14 residues. V dropped 3 bases and J dropped 2 bases, with 7 bases sitting between them. Germline V CDR1 and CDR2: SEHNR, FQNEAQ (reference sequence).